The clone carrying this TCR beta chain was seen repeatedly, ten times or more. Its antigen remains unidentified. The data stem from a study of identical twins. Overall study findings and caveats: Out-of-frame TCR alpha sharing in monozygotic twins exceeded recombination model predictions.

TCRdb reprocessed the 5' RACE reads via MiXCR and lists one record per CDR3 protein. The sample holds about 490,000 distinct CDR3 sequences; approximately 16% are singletons and the top ten take roughly 0.46%. After removal of 4 bases from V and 5 bases from J, the junction contained 6 bases not matched to a gene. The CDR3 has 14 residues. Germline-derived CDR1 and CDR2 are SGHRS and YFSETQ. A further study also used this sample, focusing on yellow fever vaccine responses in identical twins.

The sequence derives from a woman aged 18 to 35 in good health. Sequencing used CD4+ T cells sorted from blood. The chain uses TRBV5-1 and TRBJ2-1, with 7 bases identical to TRBD1. The CDR3 DNA sequence: TGCGCCAGCAGCGAGGGGGCTCTCCACAATGAGCAGTTCTTC. This sequence encodes CASSEGALHNEQFF. The variable domain in full, with the rest retrieved from reference TRBV5-1 and TRBJ2-1, is KAGVTQTPRYLIKTRGQQVTLSCSPISGHRSVSWYQQTPGQGLQFLFEYFSETQRNKGNFPGRFSGRQFSNSRSEMNVSTLELGDSALYLCASSEGALHNEQFFGPGTRLTVL.